This T cell receptor beta chain was captured in a study of T cell changes during pregnancy in multiple sclerosis. Sequencing was performed with immunoSEQ multiplex PCR; in TCRdb, only in-frame clones are kept and a portion is missing. Of about 46,000 clones listed, 85% to 95% were seen once; the top ten hold more than 4%. There are 16 residues in the CDR3. Germline CDR1 is LNHNV and CDR2 is YYDKDF (reference sequence). V was clipped by 5 bases and J by 1 base, with 17 bases between them. The material sequenced was CD8+ T cells from peripheral blood mononuclear cells, taken in the first trimester of pregnancy. This TCR was recovered from a female donor with multiple sclerosis, enrolled in a pregnancy study. The chain recombines TRBV15 with TRBJ2-5; D perhaps matches TRBD2 (8 bases). CDR3 amino acids: CATSQGGAGAQETQYF. The CDR3 coding sequence is TGTGCCACCAGCCAGGGGGGAGCGGGAGCCCAAGAGACCCAGTACTTC.